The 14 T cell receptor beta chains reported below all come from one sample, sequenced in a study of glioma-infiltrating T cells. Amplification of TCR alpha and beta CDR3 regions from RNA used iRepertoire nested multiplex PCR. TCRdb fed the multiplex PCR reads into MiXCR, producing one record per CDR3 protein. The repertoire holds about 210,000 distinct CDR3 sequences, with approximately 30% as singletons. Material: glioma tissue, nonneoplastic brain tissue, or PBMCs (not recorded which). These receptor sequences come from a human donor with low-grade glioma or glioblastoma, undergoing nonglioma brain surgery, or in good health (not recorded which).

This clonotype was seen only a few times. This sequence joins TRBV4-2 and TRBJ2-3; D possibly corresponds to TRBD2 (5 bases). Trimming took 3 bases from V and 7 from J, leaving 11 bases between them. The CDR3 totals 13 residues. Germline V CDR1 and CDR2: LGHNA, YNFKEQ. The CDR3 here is CASSHLTGNTQYF. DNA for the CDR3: TGTGCCAGCAGCCATCTGACGGGGAATACGCAGTATTTT.

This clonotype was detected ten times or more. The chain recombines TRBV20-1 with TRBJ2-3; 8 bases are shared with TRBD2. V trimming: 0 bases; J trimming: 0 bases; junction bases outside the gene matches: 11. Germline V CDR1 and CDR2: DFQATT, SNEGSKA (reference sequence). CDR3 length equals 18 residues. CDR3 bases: TGCAGTGCTAGAGACTTTCGTGGGGCGGGAGGTAGCACAGATACGCAGTATTTT. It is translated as CSARDFRGAGGSTDTQYF.

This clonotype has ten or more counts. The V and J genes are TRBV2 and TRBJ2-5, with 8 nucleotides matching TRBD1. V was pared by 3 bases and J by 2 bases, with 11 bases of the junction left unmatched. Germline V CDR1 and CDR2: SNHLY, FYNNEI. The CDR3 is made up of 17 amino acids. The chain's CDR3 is CASSDYSWTGTQETQYF. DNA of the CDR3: TGTGCCAGCAGTGATTACTCCTGGACAGGGACTCAAGAGACCCAGTACTTC.

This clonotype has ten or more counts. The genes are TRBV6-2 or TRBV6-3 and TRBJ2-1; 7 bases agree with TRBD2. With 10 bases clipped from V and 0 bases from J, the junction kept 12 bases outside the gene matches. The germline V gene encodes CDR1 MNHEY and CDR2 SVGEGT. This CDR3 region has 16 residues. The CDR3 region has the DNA TGTGCCACAACCAAATATAGCGGGCGCTCCTACAATGAGCAGTTCTTC. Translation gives CATTKYSGRSYNEQFF.

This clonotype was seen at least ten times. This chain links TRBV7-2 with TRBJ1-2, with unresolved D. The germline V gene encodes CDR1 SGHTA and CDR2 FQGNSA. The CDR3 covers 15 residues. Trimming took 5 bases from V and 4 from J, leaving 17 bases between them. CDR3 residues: CASSPQGGLSYGYTF. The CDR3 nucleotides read TGTGCCAGCAGCCCCCAAGGCGGGCTGTCCTATGGCTACACCTTC.

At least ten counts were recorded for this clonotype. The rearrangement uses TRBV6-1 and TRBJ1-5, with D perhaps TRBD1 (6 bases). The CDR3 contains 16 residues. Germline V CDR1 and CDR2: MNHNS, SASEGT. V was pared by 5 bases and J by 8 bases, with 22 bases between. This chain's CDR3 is CASSPTGLSSSKPQHF. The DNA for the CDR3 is TGTGCCAGCAGTCCTACAGGGTTGTCAAGTTCCAAGCCCCAGCATTTT.

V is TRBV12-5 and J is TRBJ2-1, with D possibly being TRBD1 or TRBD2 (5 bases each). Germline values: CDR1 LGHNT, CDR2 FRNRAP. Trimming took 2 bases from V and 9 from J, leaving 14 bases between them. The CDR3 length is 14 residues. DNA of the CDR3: TGTGCTAGTGGTTTGCGCGCAGAGGGGCTTGAGCAGTTCTTC. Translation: CASGLRAEGLEQFF.

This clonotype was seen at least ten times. The CDR3 reads CASSQSPTSYEQYF. CDR3 sequence (DNA): TGCGCCAGCAGCCAATCTCCGACTAGCTACGAGCAGTACTTC. V gene TRBV4-1 combines with J gene TRBJ2-7; TRBD2 is a possible D gene (6 bases). This CDR3 contains 14 residues. Looked up from germline, CDR1 is MGHRA and CDR2 is YSYEKL. The V end was cut by 2 bases, the J end by 3 bases, with 11 bases between.

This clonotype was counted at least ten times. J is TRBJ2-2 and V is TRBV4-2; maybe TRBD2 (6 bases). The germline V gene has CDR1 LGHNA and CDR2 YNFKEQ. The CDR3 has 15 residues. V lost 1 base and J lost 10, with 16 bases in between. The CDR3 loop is CASSQVLATTPELFF. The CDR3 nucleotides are TGTGCCAGCAGCCAAGTCCTAGCGACTACCCCGGAGCTGTTTTTT.

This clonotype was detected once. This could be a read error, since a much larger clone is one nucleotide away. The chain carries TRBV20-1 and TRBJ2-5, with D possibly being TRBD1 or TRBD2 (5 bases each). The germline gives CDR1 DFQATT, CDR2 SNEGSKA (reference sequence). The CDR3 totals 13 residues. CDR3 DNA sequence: TGCAGTGCTAGTGGGGGACCACAAGAGATCCAGTACTTC. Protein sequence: CSASGGPQEIQYF.

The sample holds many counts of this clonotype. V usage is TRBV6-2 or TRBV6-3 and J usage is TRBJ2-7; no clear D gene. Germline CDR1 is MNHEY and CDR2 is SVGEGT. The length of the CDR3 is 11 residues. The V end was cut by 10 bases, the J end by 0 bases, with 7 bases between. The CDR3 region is CATTLSYEQYF. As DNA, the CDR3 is TGTGCCACCACACTCTCCTACGAGCAGTACTTC.

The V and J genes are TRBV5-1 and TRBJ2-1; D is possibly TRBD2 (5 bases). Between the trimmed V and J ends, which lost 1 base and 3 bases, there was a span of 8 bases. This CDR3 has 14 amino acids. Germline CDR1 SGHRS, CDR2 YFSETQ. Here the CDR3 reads CASSLSTSYNEQFF. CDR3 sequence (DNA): TGCGCCAGCAGCTTGAGTACTAGCTACAATGAGCAGTTCTTC.

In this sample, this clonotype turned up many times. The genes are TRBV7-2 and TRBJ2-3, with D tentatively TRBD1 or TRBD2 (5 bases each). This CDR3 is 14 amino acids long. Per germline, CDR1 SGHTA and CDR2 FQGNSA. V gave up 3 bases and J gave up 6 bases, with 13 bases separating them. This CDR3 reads CASSFWGPADTQYF. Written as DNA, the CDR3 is TGTGCCAGCAGCTTTTGGGGACCAGCGGATACGCAGTATTTT.

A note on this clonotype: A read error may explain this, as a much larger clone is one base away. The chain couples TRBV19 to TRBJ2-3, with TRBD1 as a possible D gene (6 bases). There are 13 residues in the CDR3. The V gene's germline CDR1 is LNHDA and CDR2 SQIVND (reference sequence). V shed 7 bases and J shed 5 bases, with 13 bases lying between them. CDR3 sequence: CASKQGGKDTQYF. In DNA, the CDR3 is TGTGCCAGTAAACAGGGTGGCAAAGATACGCAGTATTTT.